This T cell receptor (beta chain) was observed in a study of blood T cell repertoires in COVID-19. Study context: T cells, B-cell-depleted T cells, or PBMCs supplied cDNA or gDNA.

TCRdb's copy holds only in-frame clones and misses some; the assay was immunoSEQ multiplex PCR. Among under 150,000 clones listed, around 80% were seen once. Sequencing input: peripheral blood. The clonotype was recovered from a woman at least 80 years old in a cohort sampled during active or convalescent COVID-19.

The CDR3 bases are TGTGCCAGCAGCTTAAGACAGGGAAACTATGGCTACACCTTC. Protein: CASSLRQGNYGYTF. V gene TRBV7-6 combines with J gene TRBJ1-2; 7 bases match TRBD1. The germline CDR1 and CDR2 sequences are SGHVS and FNYEAQ. The V segment lost 2 bases and the J segment 2 bases; nucleotides outside the gene matches: 2. The CDR3 consists of 14 residues. The complete variable domain, with remaining parts taken from reference TRBV7-6 and TRBJ1-2, reads GAGVSQSPRYKVTKRGQDVALRCDPISGHVSLYWYRQALGQGPEFLTYFNYEAQQDKSGLPNDRFSAERPEGSISTLTIQRTEQRDSAMYRCASSLRQGNYGYTFGSGTRLTVV.